The T cell receptor (beta chain) under discussion was sequenced for a study of glioma-infiltrating T cells after dendritic cell vaccination. At the level of the study: Glioblastoma patients came from Phase I and II dendritic cell vaccination trials. Points from the study as a whole: Higher pretreatment TIL content predicted longer progression-free time and survival.

The V end lost 3 bases, the J end lost 14 bases, and 17 bases lay between the germline ends. Germline V gives CDR1 LNHDA, CDR2 SQIVND (reference sequence). The CDR3 is made up of 14 amino acids. The time point was: after dendritic cell vaccination, including at tumor progression/relapse. Before vaccination, two weeks after the third vaccination, and at progression, PBMC were collected. Profiled with immunoSEQ multiplex PCR; TCRdb holds only in-frame clones, not every one. The sample contains approximately 90,000 clones, approximately 78% of which appear only once. Concerning this clone: The antigen remains unidentified.

Source: blood, taken after dendritic cell vaccination. This clonotype was sampled from a human donor with glioblastoma. The chain employs TRBV19 and TRBJ1-6; no clear D gene. This CDR3 reads CASSIGGTVITLHF. The CDR3 coding sequence is TGTGCCAGTAGTATCGGAGGAACCGTAATCACCCTCCACTTT. Combining the CDR3 with reference TRBV19 and TRBJ1-6 gives the whole variable domain DGGITQSPKYLFRKEGQNVTLSCEQNLNHDAMYWYRQDPGQGLRLIYYSQIVNDFQKGDIAEGYSVSREKKESFPLTVTSAQKNPTAFYLCASSIGGTVITLHFGNGTRLTVT.